The 27 T cell receptor beta chains in this list originate from one sample, sequenced in a study of CD8+CD57+ T cells in acquired aplastic anemia. TCR beta VDJ and CDR3 profiles were obtained from a genomic DNA template. MiXCR, applied by TCRdb to the reads, yields one record per CDR3 protein. In the table there are approximately 250,000 distinct CDR3 sequences, 65% to 90% of which are singletons. Patients picked for sequencing had shown CD8+CD57+ cell expansion detected by flow cytometry. Specimen: sorted CD4+, CD8+, or CD8+CD57+ T cells (not recorded which) from PBMCs. The source is a human donor with aplastic anemia.

A word on this clonotype: One end of the junction fails to match germline, which may point to a read error. V and J are TRBV7-2 and TRBJ2-3; TRBD1 agrees at 7 bases. Germline V gene sequence: CDR1 SGHTA, CDR2 FQGNSA. The CDR3 runs to 14 residues. The CDR3 nucleotides read TGTGCCAGCAGCTCAGCGACAGGGTACGGCAACACCTACTTT. Amino acid sequence: CASSSATGYGNTYF.

Remarks on this clonotype: A read error may produce the germline difference seen at one junction end. This chain uses TRBV7-3 with TRBJ2-1; D may be TRBD1 or TRBD2 (5 bases each). The germline V gene encodes CDR1 SGHTA and CDR2 FQGTGA. The CDR3 is 14 residues long. Written as DNA, the CDR3 is TGTGCCAGCAGCTCCCGAGGGGTGGGAGATAAGCAGTATTTC. It codes for CASSSRGVGDKQYF.

The rearrangement links TRBV5-8 to TRBJ2-1; 7 bases map to TRBD2. This CDR3 has 16 residues. Per the germline V gene, CDR1 is SGHTS and CDR2 is YDEGEE. V shed 2 bases, J shed 3 bases, and the junction held 8 bases outside the gene matches. CDR3 DNA: TGTGCCAGCAGCTTCGCACGGCGGGAGAACTACAATGAGCAGTTCTTC. Its protein is CASSFARRENYNEQFF.

The V gene is TRBV5-6, the J gene TRBJ2-5, with 9 bases lining up with TRBD1. V was clipped by 9 bases and J by 9 bases; unmatched bases: 15. Germline CDR1 reads SGHDT; CDR2 reads YYEEEE. The CDR3 spans 14 residues. The CDR3 region has the DNA TGTGCCATCAGAGGGGGACAGGGAGACGAGGCCCAGTACTTC. Protein: CAIRGGQGDEAQYF.

For this clonotype: Because it lacks the conserved phenylalanine or tryptophan at the end, this CDR3 is likely a read error. No DNA is shown, since the ends of the CDR3 on it are uncertain; the CDR3 is the one TCRdb lists. J is TRBJ2-3 and V is TRBV7-2. From its first to its last residue, the CDR3 has 12 amino acids. The germline V gene has CDR1 SGHTA and CDR2 FQGNSA. The CDR3: CASSVGSDTETL.

This clonotype turned up a few times. The CDR3 ends on some other residue instead of the conserved phenylalanine or tryptophan, so this is likely a read error. The DNA is omitted, as the CDR3 cannot be located on it reliably, and the CDR3 follows TCRdb's listing. V usage is TRBV7-2 and J usage is TRBJ2-3. The germline CDR1 and CDR2 sequences are SGHTA and FQGNSA. The CDR3 length equals 13 residues, ends included. Here the CDR3 reads CASSFGVTQETQY.

This clonotype has more than one count but fewer than ten. No conserved phenylalanine or tryptophan ends this CDR3, so it is likely a read error. The DNA is left out, because the CDR3 cannot be placed on it with certainty; the CDR3 is given as TCRdb lists it. V usage is TRBV7-8 and J usage is TRBJ2-3; no DNA check was done on the table's D call, TRBD1. Germline assignment: CDR1 SGHVS and CDR2 FQNEAQ. A total of 13 residues make up the CDR3, ends included. The CDR3 sequence is CASSLAGAPDPQY.

Remarks on this clonotype: Since no conserved phenylalanine or tryptophan closes the CDR3, a read error is the likely cause. The DNA is omitted, as the CDR3 cannot be located on it reliably, and the CDR3 follows TCRdb's listing. CDR3 loop: CASSSDRLLSPLH. The J gene is TRBJ2-3, the V gene TRBV7-6; the tabulated D call, TRBD1, remains unverified against the DNA. Germline assignment: CDR1 SGHVS and CDR2 FNYEAQ. The CDR3 spans 13 amino acids, including both terminal residues.

This chain's CDR3 is CAISAELTDTQYF. The CDR3, as DNA: TGTGCCATCAGTGCCGAACTCACAGATACGCAGTATTTT. The V gene is TRBV10-3, the J gene TRBJ2-3, with no clear D. Germline CDR1 and CDR2: ENHRY and SYGVKD. CDR3 size: 13 residues. Trimming removed 4 bases from V and 2 bases from J, with 7 bases in between.

The genes are TRBV9 and TRBJ2-1; D call uncertain. The CDR3 is 15 residues long. Trimming pared 8 bases from V and 2 bases from J, leaving 17 bases between. From germline, CDR1 is SGDLS and CDR2 YYNGEE. CDR3 amino acids: CASSVASRAYNEQFF. The CDR3 DNA reads TGTGCCAGTAGTGTAGCTAGTAGAGCCTACAATGAGCAGTTCTTC.

Concerning this clonotype itself: Sequence at one end of the junction differs from germline and may be a read error. The V call is TRBV2, the J call TRBJ2-3; 10 bases fit TRBD2. The germline V gene encodes CDR1 SNHLY and CDR2 FYNNEI. The CDR3 is made up of 14 amino acids. CDR3 DNA: TGTGCCAGCAGCATAGCGGGAGGTCCCAATACGCCGTATTTT. This encodes CASSIAGGPNTPYF.

This clonotype was counted many times. V and J are TRBV5-6 and TRBJ2-7; D gene uncertain. The germline CDR1 and CDR2 sequences are SGHDT and YYEEEE. The CDR3 sequence is 14 residues long. Trimming left V 0 bases short and J 1 base short, with 8 bases between. CDR3 protein: CASSLEYRSYEQYV. The DNA of the CDR3 is TGTGCCAGCAGCTTGGAATACAGATCCTACGAGCAGTACGTC.

The rearrangement joins TRBV20-1 to TRBJ1-1; D unresolved. Trimming removed 2 bases from V and 0 bases from J, with 4 bases in between. This CDR3 is built from 12 residues. Germline assignment: CDR1 DFQATT and CDR2 SNEGSKA (reference sequence). This CDR3 reads CSARTLNTEAFF. CDR3 bases: TGCAGTGCTAGAACATTGAACACTGAAGCTTTCTTT.

This rearrangement joins TRBV29-1 to TRBJ2-2; 7 bases are shared with TRBD1. The J segment lost 8 bases and the V segment lost 6 bases, leaving 9 bases of the junction unmatched. The CDR3 extends over 13 amino acids. Per the germline V gene, CDR1 is SQVTM and CDR2 is ANQGSEA. CDR3 protein: CSVTQGIQGELFF. The CDR3 DNA reads as TGCAGCGTCACACAGGGGATCCAGGGGGAGCTGTTTTTT.

This clonotype appeared a single time. Relative to the germline gene, one junction end is altered; a read error may explain this. The chain uses TRBV9 and TRBJ2-7; D might be TRBD1 (5 bases). The CDR3 loop spans 13 amino acids. Germline V CDR1 and CDR2: SGDLS, YYNGEE. DNA for the CDR3: TGCGCCAGCAGCCCCCGTGGAGACAGCGAGCAGTACTTC. Protein product: CASSPRGDSEQYF.

V gene TRBV7-9 combines with J gene TRBJ2-1; a weak D match, TRBD2 (5 bases). CDR1 is SEHNR, CDR2 FQNEAQ, per germline (reference sequence). This CDR3 region has 15 residues. Trimming took 5 bases from V and 13 from J, leaving 24 bases between them. CDR3 sequence reads: CASSRASRDGNNQFF. DNA for the CDR3: TGTGCCAGCAGCAGAGCGAGTCGCGACGGGAATAACCAGTTCTTC.

Concerning this clonotype itself: An end of the junction does not agree with germline; a read error may underlie this. This chain connects TRBV2 to TRBJ2-5, with D possibly matching TRBD1 (6 bases). The germline gives CDR1 SNHLY, CDR2 FYNNEI. The CDR3 is 13 amino acids. The CDR3 reads CASRGGGKDTQYF. The DNA for the CDR3 is TGCGCCAGCAGGGGCGGCGGCAAAGATACCCAGTACTTT.

This clonotype was seen once. One end of the junction fails to match germline, which may point to a read error. V is TRBV2 and J is TRBJ1-6; D gene uncertain. Germline CDR1 reads SNHLY; CDR2 reads FYNNEI. The CDR3 covers 17 residues. CDR3 coding DNA: TGTGCCAGCAGTGAAGGGGGAAAGAGCTCCTATTATTCTCCCCTCCACTTT. Translated: CASSEGGKSSYYSPLHF. Supplemented by reference TRBV2 and TRBJ1-6, the full variable domain reads EPEVTQTPSHQVTQMGQEVILRCVPISNHLYFYWYRQILGQKVEFLVSFYNNEISEKSEIFDDQFSVERPDGSNFTLKIRSTKLEDSAMYFCASSEGGKSSYYSPLHFGNGTRLTVT.

This rearrangement joins TRBV6-1 to TRBJ1-1; D is unclear. Looked up from germline, CDR1 is MNHNS and CDR2 is SASEGT. The CDR3 length is 12 residues. Between the trimmed V and J ends, which lost 10 bases and 0 bases, there was a span of 9 bases. Written as DNA, the CDR3 is TGTGCCACCTTGGACCTGAACACTGAAGCTTTCTTT. It specifies CATLDLNTEAFF.

The chain has TRBV7-6 and TRBJ1-1, with TRBD1 as a possible D gene (6 bases). The CDR3 runs to 15 residues. The germline V gene has CDR1 SGHVS and CDR2 FNYEAQ. The V end lost 0 bases, the J end lost 14 bases, and 22 bases lay between the germline ends. The DNA of the CDR3 is TGTGCCAGCAGCTTAGCCCACGGGACAAAAAATGCCCAGTTCTTT. This translates into CASSLAHGTKNAQFF. Together with reference TRBV7-6 and TRBJ1-1, the CDR3 gives the full variable domain: GAGVSQSPRYKVTKRGQDVALRCDPISGHVSLYWYRQALGQGPEFLTYFNYEAQQDKSGLPNDRFSAERPEGSISTLTIQRTEQRDSAMYRCASSLAHGTKNAQFFGQGTRLTVV.

The gene calls are TRBV5-5 and TRBJ2-7; D remains ambiguous. Germline V gene data show CDR1 as SGHKS and CDR2 as YYEKEE (reference sequence). Trimming removed 4 bases at V and 2 bases at J, with 13 bases between. The CDR3 is 14 residues long. CDR3 loop: CASSPRTLAYEQYF. The CDR3 DNA sequence: TGTGCCAGCAGCCCGCGGACCCTAGCCTACGAGCAGTACTTC.

The table lists this clonotype with a count of one. This chain links TRBV19 with TRBJ1-2; D perhaps matches TRBD1 (6 bases). The germline V gene has CDR1 LNHDA and CDR2 SQIVND (reference sequence). The V end lost 9 bases, the J end lost 7 bases, and 18 bases lay between the germline ends. This CDR3 has 13 residues. For the CDR3, the DNA is TGTGCCAGCAATGATAGGGGACACTTTGGCTACACCTTC. Protein: CASNDRGHFGYTF.

Note on this clonotype: The junction departs from the called germline gene at one end, perhaps through a read error. The genes are TRBV7-9 and TRBJ2-5; D remains unclear. The CDR3 contains 14 residues. The germline gives CDR1 SEHNR, CDR2 FQNEAQ (reference sequence). This CDR3 reads CASSSTGTANYEYF. In DNA, the CDR3 is TGCGCCAGCAGCAGCACGGGTACCGCCAACTATGAGTACTTC.

The rearrangement links TRBV9 to TRBJ2-1, with D unresolved. V was shortened by 4 bases and J by 9 bases, with 23 bases between the two germline ends. The CDR3 spans 16 residues. Germline V gene data show CDR1 as SGDLS and CDR2 as YYNGEE. The CDR3 region has the DNA TGTGCCAGCAGCTTACGGTCAGATACGCGGTATTTTGAGCAGTTCTTC. This codes for CASSLRSDTRYFEQFF.

This clonotype was seen a few times. The chain links TRBV7-8 to TRBJ2-7, with TRBD1 matching over 7 bases. From germline, CDR1 is SGHVS and CDR2 FQNEAQ. The CDR3 has 17 residues. V trimming: 3 bases; J trimming: 6 bases; junction bases outside the gene matches: 17. CDR3 protein: CASSFHPDGTALSEQYV. The CDR3 nucleotides are TGTGCCAGCAGCTTTCATCCAGACGGGACAGCCCTTTCCGAGCAGTACGTC.

Worth noting for this clonotype: Because the CDR3's place on the DNA is in doubt, the DNA is left out and the CDR3 is given as listed by TCRdb. This chain connects TRBV19 to TRBJ2-5; the table calls TRBD1, which could not be checked here. Germline V gene data show CDR1 as LNHDA and CDR2 as SQIVND (reference sequence). The CDR3 is 17 residues long, ends included. CDR3 amino acids: CASSISWGYNQPQHFDF.

The chain is built from TRBV14 and TRBJ2-7; 8 nucleotides agree with TRBD1. The germline V gene encodes CDR1 SGHDN and CDR2 FVKESK. The trim removed 4 bases at V and 5 bases at J, leaving 7 bases unmatched. The CDR3 consists of 14 residues. The CDR3 DNA sequence: TGTGCCAGCAGCCGAGCAGGGGGCCTGGACGAGCAGTACGTC. Protein: CASSRAGGLDEQYV.